This TCR beta chain originates from a study of PD-L1 blockade in urothelial cancer. At the level of the study: Patients, treated from about 2014 onward, received atezolizumab 1,200 mg intravenously every 3 weeks. Patients with male sex and bladder-origin urothelial cancer accounted for about 85% of the roughly 30 enrolled.

Sequencing was performed with immunoSEQ multiplex PCR; in TCRdb, only in-frame clones are kept and a portion is missing. Among tens of thousands of clones listed, 90% were seen once. Sample time point: pretreatment peripheral blood. The germline V gene has CDR1 SGHTA and CDR2 FQGNSA. J lost 2 bases, V lost 3 bases, and 1 base had no gene match. This CDR3 comprises 15 residues. This receptor was taken from a man in his 60s with urothelial cancer. This sequence joins TRBV7-2 and TRBJ2-1; the match to TRBD2 covers 10 bases. Sequences were derived from PBMCs, sampled around atezolizumab (anti-PD-L1) treatment. The CDR3 coding sequence is TGTGCCAGCAGCTTTCTAGCGGGGGCCTACAATGAGCAGTTCTTC. It codes for CASSFLAGAYNEQFF. Full variable domain (rest looked up from reference TRBV7-2 and TRBJ2-1): GAGVSQSPSNKVTEKGKDVELRCDPISGHTALYWYRQSLGQGLEFLIYFQGNSAPDKSGLPSDRFSAERTGGSVSTLTIQRTQQEDSAVYLCASSFLAGAYNEQFFGPGTRLTVL.